The entry below gives a single T cell receptor beta chain sequence along with its context. The method was immunoSEQ multiplex PCR; TCRdb's version includes in-frame clones alone and lacks a portion of them. The table records approximately 70,000 clones, about 90% of them present only once. The data stem from a study of T cell changes during pregnancy in multiple sclerosis. The CDR3 runs 14 residues. Germline CDR1 reads SGHKS; CDR2 reads YYEKEE (reference sequence). Between the trimmed V and J ends, which lost 3 bases and 4 bases, there was a span of 12 bases. The sample consisted of CD4+ T cells from peripheral blood mononuclear cells, taken before pregnancy. This clonotype was obtained from a female donor with multiple sclerosis, enrolled in a pregnancy study. The chain combines TRBV5-5 with TRBJ2-3; D may be TRBD2 (5 bases). The chain's CDR3 is CASSSPGRPDTQYF. Written as DNA, the CDR3 is TGTGCCAGCAGCTCTCCGGGGAGACCAGATACGCAGTATTTT.